The clone carrying this TCR beta chain came up once. Patients had chemo-refractory metastatic non-small-cell lung cancer and received focal radiation plus CTLA-4 blockade that used ipilimumab. Some clones are missing from TCRdb's copy, which holds only in-frame ones; the method was immunoSEQ multiplex PCR. The table includes 90,000 to 100,000 clones, 65% to 80% detected once. The data originate from a study of radiotherapy plus CTLA-4 blockade in lung cancer. Study overall: Under 20% of patients responded objectively, and around 32% achieved disease control.

The sequence derives from a human donor with non-small cell lung cancer who had a partial response to radiotherapy plus ipilimumab. Some clones in this sample may be carry-over from other donors' samples. This specimen consisted of peripheral blood, obtained from a patient treated with radiotherapy plus ipilimumab.

Here the CDR3 reads CASSNGRGGAQETQYF. In DNA, the CDR3 is TGTGCCAGCAGCAATGGAAGGGGCGGGGCCCAAGAGACCCAGTACTTC. The chain joins TRBV14 to TRBJ2-5, with a tentative D call TRBD2 (6 bases). Germline loops: CDR1 SGHDN, CDR2 FVKESK. Trimming pared 5 bases from V and 1 base from J, leaving 17 bases between. The CDR3 spans 16 residues.